This T cell receptor beta chain was sequenced for a study of T cell responses to AZD1222 COVID-19 vaccine. The repertoire was sequenced with immunoSEQ multiplex PCR; TCRdb's copy has only in-frame clones and lacks some. The sample carries approximately 150,000 clones, about 86% recorded once. Germline V gives CDR1 MNHEY, CDR2 SVGAGI. V lost 6 bases and J lost 3; bases outside the gene matches: 6. The CDR3 length is 15 residues. This sequence was found in an adult who received the AZD1222 COVID-19 vaccine. The V and J genes are TRBV6-5 and TRBJ2-3, with 10 nucleotides matching TRBD1. The sequencing used peripheral blood, collected 28 days after the second AZD1222 dose. CDR3 in amino acids: CASSPGTGVTDTQYF. CDR3 nucleotide sequence: TGTGCCAGCAGCCCCGGGACAGGGGTAACAGATACGCAGTATTTT.